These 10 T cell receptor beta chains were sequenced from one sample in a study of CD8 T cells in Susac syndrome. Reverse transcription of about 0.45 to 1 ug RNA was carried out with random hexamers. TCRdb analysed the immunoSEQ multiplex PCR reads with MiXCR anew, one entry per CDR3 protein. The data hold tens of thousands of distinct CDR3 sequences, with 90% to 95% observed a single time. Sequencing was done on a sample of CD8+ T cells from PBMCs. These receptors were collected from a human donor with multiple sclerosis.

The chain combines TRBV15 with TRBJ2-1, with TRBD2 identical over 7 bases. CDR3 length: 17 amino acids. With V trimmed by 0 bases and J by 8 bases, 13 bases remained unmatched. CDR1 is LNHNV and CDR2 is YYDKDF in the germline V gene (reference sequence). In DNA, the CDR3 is TGTGCCACCAGCAGAGATCGACAGCGGGAAGAAGGGTATGAGCAGTTCTTC. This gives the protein CATSRDRQREEGYEQFF.

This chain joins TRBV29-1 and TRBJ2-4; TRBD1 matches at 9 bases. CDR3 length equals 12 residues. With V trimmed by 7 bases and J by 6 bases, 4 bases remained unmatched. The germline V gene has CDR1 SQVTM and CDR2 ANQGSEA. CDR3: CSGGTGLNIQYF. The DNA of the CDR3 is TGCAGCGGGGGGACAGGGTTAAACATTCAGTACTTC.

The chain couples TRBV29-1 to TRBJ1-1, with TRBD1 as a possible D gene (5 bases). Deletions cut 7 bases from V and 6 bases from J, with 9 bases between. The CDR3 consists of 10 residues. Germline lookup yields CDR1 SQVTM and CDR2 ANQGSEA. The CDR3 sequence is CSGGGSEAFF. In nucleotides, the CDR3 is TGCAGCGGGGGGGGATCTGAAGCTTTCTTT.

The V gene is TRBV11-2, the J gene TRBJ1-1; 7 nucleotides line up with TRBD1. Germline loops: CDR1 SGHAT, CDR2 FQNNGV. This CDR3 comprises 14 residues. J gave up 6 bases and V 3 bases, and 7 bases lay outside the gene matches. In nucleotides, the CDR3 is TGTGCCAGCAGCTTGGACTTGGGACAGTCTGAAGCTTTCTTT. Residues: CASSLDLGQSEAFF.

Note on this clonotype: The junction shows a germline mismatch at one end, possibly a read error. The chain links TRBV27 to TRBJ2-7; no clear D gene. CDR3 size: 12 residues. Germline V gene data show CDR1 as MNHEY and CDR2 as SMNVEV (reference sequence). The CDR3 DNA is TGTGCCAGCAGCCCCAGCTCCTACGAGCGGTACTTC. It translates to CASSPSSYERYF.

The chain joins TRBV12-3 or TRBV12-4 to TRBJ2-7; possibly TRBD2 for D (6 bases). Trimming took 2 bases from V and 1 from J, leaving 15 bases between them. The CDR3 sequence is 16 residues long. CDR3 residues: CASSLSGDTQSYEQYF. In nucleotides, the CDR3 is TGTGCCAGCAGTTTATCGGGAGACACCCAGTCCTACGAGCAGTACTTC.

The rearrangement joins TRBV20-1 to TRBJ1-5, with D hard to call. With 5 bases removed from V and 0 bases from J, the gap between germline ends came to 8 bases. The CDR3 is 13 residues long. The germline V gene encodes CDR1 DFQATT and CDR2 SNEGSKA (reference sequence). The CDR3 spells CSADIRSNQPQHF. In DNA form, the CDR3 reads TGCAGTGCTGATATCCGTAGCAATCAGCCCCAGCATTTT.

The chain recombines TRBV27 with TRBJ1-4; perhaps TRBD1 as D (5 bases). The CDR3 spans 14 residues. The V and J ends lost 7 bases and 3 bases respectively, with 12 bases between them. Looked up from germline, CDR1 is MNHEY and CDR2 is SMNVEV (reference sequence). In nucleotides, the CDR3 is TGTGCCAGCACCCGGGCAGGGTCTAATGAAAAACTGTTTTTT. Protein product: CASTRAGSNEKLFF.

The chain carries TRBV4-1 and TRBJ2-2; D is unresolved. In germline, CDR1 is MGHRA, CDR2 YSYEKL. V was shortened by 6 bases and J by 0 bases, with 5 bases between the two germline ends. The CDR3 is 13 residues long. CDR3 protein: CASRFANTGELFF. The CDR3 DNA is TGCGCCAGCAGATTCGCGAACACCGGGGAGCTGTTTTTT.

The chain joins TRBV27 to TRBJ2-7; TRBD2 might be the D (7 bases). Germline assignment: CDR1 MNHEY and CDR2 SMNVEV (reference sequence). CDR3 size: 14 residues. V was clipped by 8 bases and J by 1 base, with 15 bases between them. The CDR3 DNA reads TGTGCCAGCCGTCTGAGGGGGGGGTCCTACGAGCAGTACTTC. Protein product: CASRLRGGSYEQYF.